Following are 14 T cell receptor beta chains from one sample sequenced in a study of cytomegalovirus exposure and HLA in healthy donors. The data were produced by immunoSEQ multiplex PCR, yet TCRdb's version contains in-frame clones alone and is incomplete. The sample includes under 200,000 clones, 85% to 90% of them seen just once. Sequencing was carried out using PBMCs. The receptors were sampled from a man aged 18 to 35 in good health and CMV-seropositive.

The chain recombines TRBV6-5 with TRBJ2-2; the D gene is possibly TRBD2 (5 bases). Looked up from germline, CDR1 is MNHEY and CDR2 is SVGAGI. Between the trimmed V and J ends, which lost 2 bases and 4 bases, there was a span of 8 bases. This CDR3 region has 14 residues. As DNA, the CDR3 is TGTGCCAGCAGTTACGAACGGGGCACCGGGGAGCTGTTTTTT. Translated, it gives CASSYERGTGELFF.

This clone showed up just once. The rearrangement links TRBV28 to TRBJ2-5; 8 bases match TRBD2. CDR3 size: 15 residues. V dropped 5 bases and J dropped 5; count of bases not matched to a gene: 10. Germline CDR1 and CDR2: MDHEN and SYDVKM. CDR3 nucleotides: TGTGCCAGCAGTACGACTAGCGCGAACACGGAGACCCAGTACTTC. It is translated as CASSTTSANTETQYF.

The chain uses TRBV5-1 and TRBJ2-2; D remains ambiguous. This CDR3 region has 12 residues. V was shortened by 4 bases and J by 1 base, with 2 bases between the two germline ends. Germline CDR1 reads SGHRS; CDR2 reads YFSETQ. The CDR3 region has the DNA TGCGCCAGCAGCCTGAACACCGGGGAGCTGTTTTTT. Translating gives CASSLNTGELFF.

The chain couples TRBV4-2 to TRBJ2-1; D is ambiguous. Deletions cut 0 bases from V and 7 bases from J, with 10 bases between. The CDR3 runs to 14 residues. CDR1 is LGHNA, CDR2 YNFKEQ, per germline. CDR3 sequence reads: CASSQELVRNEQFF. The CDR3 nucleotides are TGTGCCAGCAGCCAAGAGCTGGTGAGGAATGAGCAGTTCTTC.

The J gene is TRBJ1-3, the V gene TRBV19, with TRBD1 matching 9 bases. CDR3 length equals 15 residues. V lost 5 bases and J lost 2; bases outside the gene matches: 4. CDR1 and CDR2 from the germline V gene are LNHDA and SQIVND (reference sequence). CDR3 DNA sequence: TGTGCCAGTAGTGGGACAGGGCGTCCTGGAAACACCATATATTTT. It specifies CASSGTGRPGNTIYF.

V is TRBV7-9 and J is TRBJ2-2, with D unresolved. Trimming cost V 7 bases and J 0 bases, with 9 bases left between them. CDR1 and CDR2 (germline): SEHNR, FQNEAQ (reference sequence). The CDR3 is made up of 14 amino acids. Here the CDR3 reads CASNEAPNTGELFF. The CDR3, as DNA: TGTGCCAGCAATGAAGCACCGAACACCGGGGAGCTGTTTTTT.

The chain is built from TRBV6-1 and TRBJ1-1, with 12 bases aligning to TRBD1. This CDR3 contains 16 residues. Germline loops: CDR1 MNHNS, CDR2 SASEGT. The V segment lost 4 bases and the J segment 5 bases; nucleotides outside the gene matches: 8. CDR3 DNA: TGTGCCAGCAGTGCCCGGGACAGGGGGCGCGGGACTGAAGCTTTCTTT. Translating it yields CASSARDRGRGTEAFF.

The chain is built from TRBV25-1 and TRBJ1-2, with 8 bases fitting TRBD1. Germline V lookup: CDR1 MGHDK, CDR2 SYGVNS. J lost 6 bases, V lost 2 bases, and 2 bases had no gene match. This CDR3 contains 13 residues. CDR3 coding DNA: TGTGCCAGCAGTGAACCAGGGGGCCATGGCTACACCTTC. This translates into CASSEPGGHGYTF.

The V call is TRBV2, the J call TRBJ2-7, with TRBD2 matching 14 bases. This CDR3 spans 19 amino acids. V lost 5 bases, J lost 4 bases, and 16 bases stayed unmatched. Germline V gene data show CDR1 as SNHLY and CDR2 as FYNNEI. CDR3 region: CASSQTSGRAPSLFYEQYF. CDR3 DNA: TGTGCCAGCAGTCAGACTAGCGGGAGGGCCCCGTCGTTATTTTACGAGCAGTACTTC.

The CDR3 protein is CASSLGASERYNEQFF. CDR3 sequence (DNA): TGCGCCAGCAGCTTGGGTGCTAGCGAACGCTACAATGAGCAGTTCTTC. V is TRBV5-1 and J is TRBJ2-1; maybe TRBD2 (6 bases). The ends were cut back, 0 bases at V and 3 bases at J, with 13 bases in the middle. Germline V lookup: CDR1 SGHRS, CDR2 YFSETQ. The CDR3 extends over 16 amino acids.

In this sample, this clone turned up once. The chain employs TRBV27 and TRBJ2-3; D may be TRBD2 (6 bases). The CDR3 runs 17 residues. Germline CDR1 and CDR2: MNHEY and SMNVEV (reference sequence). Trimming left V 1 base short and J 5 bases short, with 19 bases between. CDR3: CASSLLGSRGAGDTQYF. As DNA, the CDR3 is TGTGCCAGCAGTTTATTGGGTAGCCGGGGAGCGGGAGATACGCAGTATTTT.

The rearrangement joins TRBV28 to TRBJ2-7, with TRBD1 identical over 7 bases. This CDR3 contains 15 residues. CDR1 MDHEN and CDR2 SYDVKM come from the germline V gene. J gave up 0 bases and V 8 bases, and 10 bases lay outside the gene matches. CDR3 sequence (DNA): TGTGCCAGCGGACCTCAGGACAGGACCTCCTACGAGCAGTACTTC. Amino acid sequence: CASGPQDRTSYEQYF.

This sequence joins TRBV2 and TRBJ2-7, with D possibly TRBD1 on 5 matching bases. Trimming took 1 base from V and 6 from J, leaving 16 bases between them. The CDR3 spans 15 residues. Germline V gene data show CDR1 as SNHLY and CDR2 as FYNNEI. The CDR3 DNA reads as TGTGCCAGCAGTGAAGGGGTGCCAGGGCTTGGCGAGCAGTACTTC. It translates to CASSEGVPGLGEQYF. The full variable domain, completed using reference TRBV2 and TRBJ2-7, is EPEVTQTPSHQVTQMGQEVILRCVPISNHLYFYWYRQILGQKVEFLVSFYNNEISEKSEIFDDQFSVERPDGSNFTLKIRSTKLEDSAMYFCASSEGVPGLGEQYFGPGTRLTVT.

The chain has TRBV21-1 and TRBJ2-7; TRBD1, as called in the table, went unchecked against the DNA. TRBV21-1 represents a pseudogene. The CDR3 has 16 residues. The CDR3 region is CASSQAWDRVIYEQYF. CDR3 DNA: TGTGCCAGCAGCCAGGCCTGGGACAGGGTGATTTACGAGCAGTACTTC.